What follows describes a single TCR beta chain. This table comes from immunoSEQ multiplex PCR, and its TCRdb copy is limited to in-frame clones, with some not included. The profile shows some 100,000 clones, 90% of them singletons. Germline V gives CDR1 ENHRY, CDR2 SYGVKD. There are 12 residues in the CDR3. V was pared by 6 bases and J by 8 bases, with 11 bases between. The data belong to a study of control samples from healthy donors and cancer patients. This sequence originates from a human donor in good health. The donor label of this sample is uncertain. Material for sequencing was blood. The genes are TRBV10-3 and TRBJ1-5; tentatively, D is TRBD1 (5 bases). In DNA form, the CDR3 reads TGTGCCATCAGCGAGGGGAGGAAGCCCCAGCATTTT. Its translation is CAISEGRKPQHF.